The 8 T cell receptor beta chains below all came from one sample that was sequenced in a study of Ad26.COV2.S vaccination and SARS-CoV-2 variants. Documented treatment: over 15 received Ad26.COV2.S at low or high dose, single or two shots; about five received placebo; per-sample allocation not given. On day 63 after the first injection, vaccine and placebo recipients gave samples. Generated by immunoSEQ multiplex PCR, the TCRdb table keeps only in-frame clones and is missing some. The table lists around 450,000 clones, roughly 90% of them singletons. The sequencing here drew on peripheral blood, taken in a trial of Ad26.COV2.S vaccine versus placebo. These receptors came from a person aged 18-60 years who received the Ad26.COV2.S COVID-19 vaccine or a placebo.

This chain joins TRBV19 and TRBJ1-6; no definite D call. This CDR3 is 15 amino acids long. V shed 4 bases and J shed 5 bases, with 12 bases lying between them. The germline V gene encodes CDR1 LNHDA and CDR2 SQIVND (reference sequence). The CDR3 DNA follows: TGTGCCAGTAGTACCCTCGCCGGAAATAATTCACCCCTCCACTTT. It encodes CASSTLAGNNSPLHF. Variable domain in full (rest from reference TRBV19 and TRBJ1-6): DGGITQSPKYLFRKEGQNVTLSCEQNLNHDAMYWYRQDPGQGLRLIYYSQIVNDFQKGDIAEGYSVSREKKESFPLTVTSAQKNPTAFYLCASSTLAGNNSPLHFGNGTRLTVT.

The chain combines TRBV25-1 with TRBJ1-6, with TRBD1 matching 10 bases. CDR3 length: 16 amino acids. Germline trimming cut 3 bases from V and 8 bases from J; bases unmatched to any gene: 7. Germline CDR1 and CDR2: MGHDK and SYGVNS. The CDR3 DNA reads as TGTGCCAGCAGTGATTTTGGGGGACAGGGGTATTCACCCCTCCACTTT. This codes for CASSDFGGQGYSPLHF.

The chain employs TRBV4-3 and TRBJ2-7; the D call may be TRBD1 or TRBD2 (5 bases each). The length of the CDR3 is 16 residues. CDR1 and CDR2 from the germline V gene are LGHNA and YSLEER. Trimming left V 3 bases short and J 5 bases short, with 20 bases between. CDR3 sequence (DNA): TGCGCCAGCAGCCATGCTTTGGGGGATACGGGACACGAGCAGTACTTC. Translation: CASSHALGDTGHEQYF.

The rearrangement uses TRBV27 and TRBJ1-4; 7 bases line up with TRBD1. Germline CDR1 is MNHEY and CDR2 is SMNVEV (reference sequence). V lost 4 bases to trimming and J lost 5 bases; unmatched junction nucleotides: 7. The CDR3 is 15 amino acids. The CDR3 sequence is CASSSADRVNEKLFF. The CDR3 coding sequence is TGTGCCAGCAGTTCCGCAGACAGGGTGAATGAAAAACTGTTTTTT. Based on the CDR3 plus reference TRBV27 and TRBJ1-4, the full variable domain is EAQVTQNPRYLITVTGKKLTVTCSQNMNHEYMSWYRQDPGLGLRQIYYSMNVEVTDKGDVPEGYKVSRKEKRNFPLILESPSPNQTSLYFCASSSADRVNEKLFFGSGTQLSVL.

For the CDR3, the DNA is TGTGCCAGCAGTGACCGGGATCTACGGCCCGAGCAGTACTTC. It specifies CASSDRDLRPEQYF. This chain connects TRBV2 to TRBJ2-7; tentative D call: TRBD2 (5 bases). This CDR3 has 14 residues. Germline lookup yields CDR1 SNHLY and CDR2 FYNNEI. Trimming took off 3 bases at V and 6 bases at J, with 15 bases between the two ends. The full variable domain, completed using reference TRBV2 and TRBJ2-7, is EPEVTQTPSHQVTQMGQEVILRCVPISNHLYFYWYRQILGQKVEFLVSFYNNEISEKSEIFDDQFSVERPDGSNFTLKIRSTKLEDSAMYFCASSDRDLRPEQYFGPGTRLTVT.

The chain carries TRBV6-5 and TRBJ2-4; D is uncertain. CDR1 MNHEY and CDR2 SVGAGI come from the germline V gene. V dropped 0 bases and J dropped 11 bases, with 14 bases sitting between them. The CDR3 extends over 14 amino acids. The CDR3, as DNA: TGTGCCAGCAGTTACTCGAAGGGCCTTTATTTTCAGTACTTC. Amino acids: CASSYSKGLYFQYF.

CDR3 loop: CASSIDPQGVGNSPLHF. In nucleotides, the CDR3 is TGTGCCAGTAGTATAGACCCACAGGGGGTAGGTAATTCACCCCTCCACTTT. The V gene is TRBV19, the J gene TRBJ1-6; 8 positions match TRBD1. The V segment lost 0 bases and the J segment 6 bases; nucleotides outside the gene matches: 7. The germline V gene encodes CDR1 LNHDA and CDR2 SQIVND (reference sequence). The CDR3 is made up of 17 amino acids. The entire variable domain, with the rest obtained from reference TRBV19 and TRBJ1-6, is as follows: DGGITQSPKYLFRKEGQNVTLSCEQNLNHDAMYWYRQDPGQGLRLIYYSQIVNDFQKGDIAEGYSVSREKKESFPLTVTSAQKNPTAFYLCASSIDPQGVGNSPLHFGNGTRLTVT.

The rearrangement joins TRBV11-2 to TRBJ1-5; weak D call: TRBD1 (5 bases). CDR1 and CDR2 from the germline V gene are SGHAT and FQNNGV. The CDR3 totals 15 residues. V gave up 3 bases and J gave up 4 bases, with 13 bases separating them. The CDR3 here is CASSFAGLDNQPQHF. In nucleotides, the CDR3 is TGTGCCAGCAGCTTCGCAGGGTTGGATAATCAGCCCCAGCATTTT.